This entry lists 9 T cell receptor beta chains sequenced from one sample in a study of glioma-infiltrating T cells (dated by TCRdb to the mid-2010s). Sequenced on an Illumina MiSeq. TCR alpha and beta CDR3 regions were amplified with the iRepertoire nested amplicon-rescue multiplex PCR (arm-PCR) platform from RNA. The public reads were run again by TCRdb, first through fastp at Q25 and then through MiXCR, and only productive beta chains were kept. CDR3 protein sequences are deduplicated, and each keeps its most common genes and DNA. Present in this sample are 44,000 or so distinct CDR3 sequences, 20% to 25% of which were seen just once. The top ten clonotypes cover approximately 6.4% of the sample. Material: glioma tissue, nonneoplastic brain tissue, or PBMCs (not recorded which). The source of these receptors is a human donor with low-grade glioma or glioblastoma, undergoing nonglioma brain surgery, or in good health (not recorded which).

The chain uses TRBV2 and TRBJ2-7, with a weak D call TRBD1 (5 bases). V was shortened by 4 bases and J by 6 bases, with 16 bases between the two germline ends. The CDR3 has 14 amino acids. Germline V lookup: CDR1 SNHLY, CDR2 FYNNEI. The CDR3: CASSAGWGASEQYF. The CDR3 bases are TGTGCCAGCAGTGCCGGCTGGGGCGCGAGCGAGCAGTACTTC.

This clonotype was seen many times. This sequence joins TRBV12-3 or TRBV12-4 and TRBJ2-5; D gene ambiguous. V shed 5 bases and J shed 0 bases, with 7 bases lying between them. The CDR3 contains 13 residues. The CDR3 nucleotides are TGTGCCAGCAGTGACCTAAACCAAGAGACCCAGTACTTC. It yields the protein CASSDLNQETQYF.

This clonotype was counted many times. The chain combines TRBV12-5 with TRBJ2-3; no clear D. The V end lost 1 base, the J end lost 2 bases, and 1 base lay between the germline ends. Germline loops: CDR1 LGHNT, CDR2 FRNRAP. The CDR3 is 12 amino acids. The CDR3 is CASGLDTDTQYF. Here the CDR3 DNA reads TGTGCTAGTGGTTTGGACACAGATACGCAGTATTTT.

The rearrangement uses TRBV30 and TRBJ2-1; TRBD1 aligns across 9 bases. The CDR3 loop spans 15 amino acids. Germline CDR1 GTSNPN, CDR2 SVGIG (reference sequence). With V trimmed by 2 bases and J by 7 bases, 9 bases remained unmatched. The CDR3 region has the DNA TGTGCCTGGAGTAAGACCGGGACAGGGATAAATGAGCAGTTCTTC. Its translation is CAWSKTGTGINEQFF.

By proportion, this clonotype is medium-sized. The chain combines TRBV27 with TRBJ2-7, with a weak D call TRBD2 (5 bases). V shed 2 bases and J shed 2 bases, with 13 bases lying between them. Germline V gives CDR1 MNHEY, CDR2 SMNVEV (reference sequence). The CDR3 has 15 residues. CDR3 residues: CASSLRGIPPYEQYV. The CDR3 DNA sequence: TGTGCCAGCAGTTTAAGAGGGATTCCCCCCTACGAGCAGTACGTC.

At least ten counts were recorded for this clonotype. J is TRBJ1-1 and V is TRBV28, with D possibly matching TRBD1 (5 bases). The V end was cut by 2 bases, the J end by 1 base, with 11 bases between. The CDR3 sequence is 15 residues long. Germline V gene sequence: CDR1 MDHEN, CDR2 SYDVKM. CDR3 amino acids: CASSLMGPANTEAFF. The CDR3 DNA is TGTGCCAGCAGTTTAATGGGACCCGCGAACACTGAAGCTTTCTTT.

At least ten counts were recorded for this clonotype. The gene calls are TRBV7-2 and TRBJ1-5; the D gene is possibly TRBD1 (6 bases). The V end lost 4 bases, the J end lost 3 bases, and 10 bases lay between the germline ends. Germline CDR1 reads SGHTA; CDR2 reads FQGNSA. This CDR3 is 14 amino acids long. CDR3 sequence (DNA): TGTGCCAGCAGCTCGCAGGGGCTCAATCAGCCCCAGCATTTT. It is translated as CASSSQGLNQPQHF.

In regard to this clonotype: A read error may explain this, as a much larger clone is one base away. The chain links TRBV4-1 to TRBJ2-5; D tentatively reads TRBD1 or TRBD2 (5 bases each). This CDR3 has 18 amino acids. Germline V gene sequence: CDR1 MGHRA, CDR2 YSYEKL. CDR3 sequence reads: CASSQASLWDGGQGTQYF. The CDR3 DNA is TGCGCCAGCAGCCAAGCTTCGCTTTGGGACGGCGGACAAGGGACCCAGTACTTC.

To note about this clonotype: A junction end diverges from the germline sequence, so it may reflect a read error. DNA for the CDR3: TGCAGTGCTGAGGGAAGCAAAGATACGCAGTATTTT. Residues: CSAEGSKDTQYF. The genes are TRBV20-1 and TRBJ2-3; D is possibly TRBD2 (5 bases). The CDR3 consists of 12 residues. Germline CDR1 DFQATT, CDR2 SNEGSKA (reference sequence).